This T cell receptor beta chain stems from a study of blood T cell repertoires in COVID-19. The overall study: T cells, B-cell-depleted T cells, or PBMCs supplied cDNA or gDNA.

The CDR3 has 13 amino acids. The germline V and J ends were trimmed by 2 bases and 6 bases, with 7 bases remaining between them. CDR1 and CDR2 (germline): SGHNT, YENEEA. Per the original methods: By means of reference gene primer amplification, nucleated cell counts were estimated. The method was immunoSEQ multiplex PCR; TCRdb's version includes in-frame clones alone and lacks a portion of them. V, J and clone size derive from that table, while D and trimming were established from the DNA sequence. Seen here are 130,000 or so clones, roughly 80% observed once, and the top ten hold 1.1% to 1.5%. This rearrangement joins TRBV11-3 to TRBJ2-2; D call uncertain. Sequencing input: peripheral blood. This sequence originates from a man in his 60s with acute or convalescent COVID-19. CDR3 bases: TGTGCCAGCAGCTTAACCAGGTCCGGGGAGCTGTTTTTT. Its protein is CASSLTRSGELFF.